Following are 20 T cell receptor beta chains from one sample sequenced in a study of cytomegalovirus exposure and HLA in healthy donors. The study ran its PCR with 60 Vbeta and 13 Jbeta primers. Using immunoSEQ multiplex PCR, the repertoire was profiled, and TCRdb retains in-frame clones only, with some absent. The sample has about 180,000 clones, 70% to 80% seen once. Sequencing was carried out using PBMCs. These TCRs come from a man between 18 and 29 years old in good health and CMV-seronegative.

J is TRBJ1-3 and V is TRBV6-1; D unclear. Trimming stripped 2 bases from V and 3 bases from J, with 5 bases between. Germline V gene sequence: CDR1 MNHNS, CDR2 SASEGT. The CDR3 consists of 13 residues. Written as DNA, the CDR3 is TGTGCCAGCAGTGAACAGTTTGGAAACACCATATATTTT. Translating it yields CASSEQFGNTIYF.

V is TRBV6-6 and J is TRBJ1-2; no firm D call. Germline CDR1 MNHNY, CDR2 SVGAGI (reference sequence). The CDR3 is 14 residues long. The V gene lost 3 bases and the J gene lost 8 bases, with 16 bases spanning the gap. CDR3 region: CASSYNPGNEGYTF. The CDR3 bases are TGTGCCAGCAGTTATAATCCGGGGAATGAAGGCTACACCTTC.

The chain couples TRBV30 to TRBJ2-5, with TRBD2 matching 8 bases. CDR1 is GTSNPN and CDR2 is SVGIG in the germline V gene (reference sequence). V was clipped by 7 bases and J by 3 bases; unmatched bases: 7. This CDR3 comprises 13 residues. DNA of the CDR3: TGTGCCTCTGAGCGGGGGCGGGAAGAGACCCAGTACTTC. It codes for CASERGREETQYF.

The chain joins TRBV13 to TRBJ2-7, with no clear D. CDR1 is PRHDT, CDR2 FYEKMQ, per germline (reference sequence). The V end lost 6 bases, the J end lost 0 bases, and 3 bases lay between the germline ends. The CDR3 runs to 11 residues. The CDR3 sequence: CASSYSYEQYF. The CDR3 DNA is TGTGCCAGCAGTTACTCCTACGAGCAGTACTTC.

This clone was recorded a few times. This rearrangement joins TRBV28 to TRBJ2-2; maybe TRBD1 (5 bases). CDR1 is MDHEN, CDR2 SYDVKM, per germline. The ends were cut back, 11 bases at V and 6 bases at J, with 19 bases in the middle. The CDR3 has 14 residues. The CDR3 bases are TGTGCCTCCCTCGGACCAGGGCCCGCCGGGGAGCTGTTTTTT. This sequence encodes CASLGPGPAGELFF. Supplemented by reference TRBV28 and TRBJ2-2, the full variable domain reads DVKVTQSSRYLVKRTGEKVFLECVQDMDHENMFWYRQDPGLGLRLIYFSYDVKMKEKGDIPEGYSVSREKKERFSLILESASTNQTSMYLCASLGPGPAGELFFGEGSRLTVL.

The chain joins TRBV7-3 to TRBJ1-1, with a tentative D call TRBD1 (5 bases). The CDR3 consists of 14 residues. Germline values: CDR1 SGHTA, CDR2 FQGTGA. Trimming removed 3 bases at V and 1 base at J, with 9 bases between. The CDR3 spells CASSFSGRNTEAFF. In nucleotides, the CDR3 is TGTGCCAGCAGCTTTTCAGGGCGGAACACTGAAGCTTTCTTT.

This clone came up a few times. The DNA of the CDR3 is TGTGCCAGCAGTGAGGGGGACAGCTCCTACGAGCAGTACTTC. Translated: CASSEGDSSYEQYF. This chain joins TRBV6-5 and TRBJ2-7; TRBD1 agrees at 7 bases. CDR3 length equals 14 residues. Per germline, CDR1 MNHEY and CDR2 SVGAGI. J lost 0 bases, V lost 5 bases, and 4 bases had no gene match.

This clone was recorded a few times. The chain joins TRBV28 to TRBJ2-1, with D tentatively TRBD2 (5 bases). Germline CDR1 MDHEN, CDR2 SYDVKM. V was shortened by 8 bases and J by 8 bases, with 16 bases between the two germline ends. CDR3 length: 13 residues. This CDR3 reads CASVTSHGDEQFF. CDR3 sequence (DNA): TGTGCCAGCGTCACCTCCCACGGGGATGAGCAGTTCTTC.

The chain couples TRBV10-3 to TRBJ1-2; the D is unclear. Germline CDR1 and CDR2: ENHRY and SYGVKD. The CDR3 length is 13 residues. V shed 0 bases and J shed 3 bases, with 5 bases lying between them. Here the CDR3 reads CAISESEDYGYTF. CDR3 nucleotide sequence: TGTGCCATCAGTGAGTCGGAGGACTATGGCTACACCTTC.

The chain couples TRBV21-1 to TRBJ2-2; the D call of TRBD2 is as the table states it, not checked on the DNA. TRBV21-1 is a documented pseudogene. There are 16 residues in the CDR3. The CDR3 bases are TGTGCCAGCAGCAAAGTTGGAGGGGCCCCGGCCGGGGAGCTGTTTTTT. Residues: CASSKVGGAPAGELFF.

In the case of this clone: Within the sample, other DNA sequences also encode this same CDR3. This CDR3 reads CASSSGQGGGYTF. The CDR3 nucleotides read TGTGCCAGCAGCTCAGGACAGGGCGGTGGCTACACCTTC. The chain has TRBV7-2 and TRBJ1-2, with 8 bases aligning to TRBD1. The V gene's germline CDR1 is SGHTA and CDR2 FQGNSA. The ends lost 4 bases at V and 7 bases at J; junction bases unmatched: 5. The CDR3 has 13 residues.

J is TRBJ2-6 and V is TRBV4-1, with D perhaps TRBD1 (5 bases). The CDR3 runs to 18 residues. From germline, CDR1 is MGHRA and CDR2 YSYEKL. V shed 3 bases and J shed 4 bases, with 19 bases lying between them. CDR3: CASSQPVRKKGGANVLTF. CDR3 sequence (DNA): TGCGCCAGCAGCCAGCCGGTTCGAAAAAAGGGGGGGGCCAACGTCCTGACTTTC.

This clone was seen a few times. The chain uses TRBV7-9 and TRBJ2-7; possibly TRBD2 for D (5 bases). The CDR3 is 12 amino acids. Per germline, CDR1 SEHNR and CDR2 FQNEAQ (reference sequence). V was shortened by 4 bases and J by 3 bases, with 7 bases between the two germline ends. Here the CDR3 reads CASSSGFYEQYF. The CDR3 DNA follows: TGTGCCAGCAGCTCGGGGTTCTACGAGCAGTACTTC.

The rearrangement joins TRBV28 to TRBJ1-1; TRBD1 is a possible D gene (6 bases). The germline CDR1 and CDR2 sequences are MDHEN and SYDVKM. The CDR3 contains 17 residues. Trimming shortened V by 3 bases and J by 1 base, and 18 bases separated the two germline ends. DNA for the CDR3: TGTGCCAGCAGTTTCGGAGTGGGGGCCGTTCCGAACACTGAAGCTTTCTTT. Its translation is CASSFGVGAVPNTEAFF. Full variable domain (remainder filled in from reference TRBV28 and TRBJ1-1): DVKVTQSSRYLVKRTGEKVFLECVQDMDHENMFWYRQDPGLGLRLIYFSYDVKMKEKGDIPEGYSVSREKKERFSLILESASTNQTSMYLCASSFGVGAVPNTEAFFGQGTRLTVV.

The chain recombines TRBV7-3 with TRBJ2-4; D is perhaps TRBD1 (6 bases). Germline CDR1 is SGHTA and CDR2 is FQGTGA. Trimming cost V 5 bases and J 14 bases, with 16 bases left between them. The CDR3 loop spans 12 amino acids. The DNA of the CDR3 is TGTGCCAGCAGCGCCCGGGACAACTTAAAGTACTTC. Its protein product is CASSARDNLKYF.

Regarding this clone: An end of the junction does not agree with germline; a read error may underlie this. J is TRBJ1-1 and V is TRBV6-5, with D maybe TRBD1 (5 bases). Germline loops: CDR1 MNHEY, CDR2 SVGAGI. This CDR3 contains 13 residues. CDR3 nucleotides: TGTGCCAGCAGTAACTCCGGGGGTCAGGTTGCTTTCTTT. Protein: CASSNSGGQVAFF.

V gene TRBV19 combines with J gene TRBJ1-5, with D uncertain. The V end lost 5 bases, the J end lost 3 bases, and 11 bases lay between the germline ends. Germline V gene sequence: CDR1 LNHDA, CDR2 SQIVND (reference sequence). The CDR3 runs 14 residues. CDR3 sequence: CASSPQVNNQPQHF. CDR3 coding DNA: TGTGCCAGTAGTCCGCAGGTTAACAATCAGCCCCAGCATTTT.

This clone was found a few times. This chain uses TRBV10-2 with TRBJ1-2, with 7 nucleotides matching TRBD1. The V segment lost 7 bases and the J segment 6 bases; nucleotides outside the gene matches: 11. The CDR3 consists of 14 residues. Germline loops: CDR1 WSHSY, CDR2 SAAADI. This chain's CDR3 is CASTKGQLADGYTF. As DNA, the CDR3 is TGCGCCAGCACCAAGGGACAGTTAGCGGATGGCTACACCTTC.

The chain recombines TRBV28 with TRBJ2-1; 12 positions match TRBD2. The CDR3 extends over 19 amino acids. V shed 4 bases, J shed 6 bases, and the junction held 16 bases outside the gene matches. Germline V gene lookup returns CDR1 MDHEN and CDR2 SYDVKM. CDR3 residues: CASSSQKPLAGGPGNEQFF. The CDR3 region has the DNA TGTGCCAGCAGTTCTCAGAAGCCTCTAGCGGGAGGGCCAGGCAATGAGCAGTTCTTC.

The rearrangement joins TRBV11-2 to TRBJ1-2; TRBD1 matches 7 bases. The germline V gene has CDR1 SGHAT and CDR2 FQNNGV. Trimming cost V 3 bases and J 2 bases; bases outside gene matches: 3. The CDR3 contains 14 residues. The CDR3 region has the DNA TGTGCCAGCAGCTTGACAGGGCTCAACTATGGCTACACCTTC. Its translation is CASSLTGLNYGYTF.